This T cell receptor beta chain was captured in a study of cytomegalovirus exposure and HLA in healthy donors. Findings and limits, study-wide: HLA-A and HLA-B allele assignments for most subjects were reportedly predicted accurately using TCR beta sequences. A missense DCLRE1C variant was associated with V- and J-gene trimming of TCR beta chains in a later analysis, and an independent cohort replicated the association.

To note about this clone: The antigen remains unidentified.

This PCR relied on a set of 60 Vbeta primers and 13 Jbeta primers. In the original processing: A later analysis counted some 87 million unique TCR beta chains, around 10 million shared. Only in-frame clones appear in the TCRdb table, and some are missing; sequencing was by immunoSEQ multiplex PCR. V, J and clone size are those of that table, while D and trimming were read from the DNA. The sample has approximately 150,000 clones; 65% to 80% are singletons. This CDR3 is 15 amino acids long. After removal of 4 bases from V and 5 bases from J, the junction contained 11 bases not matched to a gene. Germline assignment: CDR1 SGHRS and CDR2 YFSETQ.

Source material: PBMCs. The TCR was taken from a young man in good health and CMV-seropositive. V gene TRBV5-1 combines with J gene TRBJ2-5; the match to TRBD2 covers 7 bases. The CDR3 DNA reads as TGCGCCAGCAGCCGACTAGCAGTATCTAGGGAGACCCAGTACTTC. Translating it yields CASSRLAVSRETQYF.